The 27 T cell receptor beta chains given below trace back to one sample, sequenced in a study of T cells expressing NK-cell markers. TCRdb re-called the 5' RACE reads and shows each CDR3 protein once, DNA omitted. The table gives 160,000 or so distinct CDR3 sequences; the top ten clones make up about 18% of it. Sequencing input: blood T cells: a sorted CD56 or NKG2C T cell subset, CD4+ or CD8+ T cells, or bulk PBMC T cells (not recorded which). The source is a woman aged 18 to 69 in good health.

The CDR3 spells CAWGLGSGANVLTF. The chain is built from TRBV30 and TRBJ2-6. Germline lookup yields CDR1 GTSNPN and CDR2 SVGIG (reference sequence). There are 14 residues in the CDR3.

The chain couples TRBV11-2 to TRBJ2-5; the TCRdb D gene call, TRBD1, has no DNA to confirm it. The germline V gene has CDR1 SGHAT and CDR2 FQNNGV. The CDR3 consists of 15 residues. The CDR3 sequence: CASSPAPNREETQYF.

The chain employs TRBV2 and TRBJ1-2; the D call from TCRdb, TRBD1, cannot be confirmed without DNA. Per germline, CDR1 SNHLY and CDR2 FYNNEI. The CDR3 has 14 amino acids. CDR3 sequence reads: CASSEARGLRGYTF.

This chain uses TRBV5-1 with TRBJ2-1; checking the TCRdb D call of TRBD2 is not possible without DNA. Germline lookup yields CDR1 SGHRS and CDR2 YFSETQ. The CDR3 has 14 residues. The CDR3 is CASSTGTRAGEQFF. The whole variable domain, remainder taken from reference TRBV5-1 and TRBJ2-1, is KAGVTQTPRYLIKTRGQQVTLSCSPISGHRSVSWYQQTPGQGLQFLFEYFSETQRNKGNFPGRFSGRQFSNSRSEMNVSTLELGDSALYLCASSTGTRAGEQFFGPGTRLTVL.

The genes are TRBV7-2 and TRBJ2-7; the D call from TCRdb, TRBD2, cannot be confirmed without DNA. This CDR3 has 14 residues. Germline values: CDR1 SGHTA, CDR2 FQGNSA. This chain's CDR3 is CASAAGGLSYEQYF. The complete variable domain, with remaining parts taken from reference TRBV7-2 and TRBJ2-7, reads GAGVSQSPSNKVTEKGKDVELRCDPISGHTALYWYRQSLGQGLEFLIYFQGNSAPDKSGLPSDRFSAERTGGSVSTLTIQRTQQEDSAVYLCASAAGGLSYEQYFGPGTRLTVT.

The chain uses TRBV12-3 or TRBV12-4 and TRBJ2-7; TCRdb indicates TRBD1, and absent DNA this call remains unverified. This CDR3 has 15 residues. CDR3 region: CASSTTGTGDYEQYF.

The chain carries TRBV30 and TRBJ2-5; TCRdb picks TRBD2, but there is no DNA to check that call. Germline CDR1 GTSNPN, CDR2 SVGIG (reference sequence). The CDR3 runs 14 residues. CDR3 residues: CAWDRLAAKETQYF.

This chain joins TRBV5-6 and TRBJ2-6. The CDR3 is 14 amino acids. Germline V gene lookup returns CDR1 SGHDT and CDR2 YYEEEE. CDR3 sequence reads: CASSESSGAKVLTF.

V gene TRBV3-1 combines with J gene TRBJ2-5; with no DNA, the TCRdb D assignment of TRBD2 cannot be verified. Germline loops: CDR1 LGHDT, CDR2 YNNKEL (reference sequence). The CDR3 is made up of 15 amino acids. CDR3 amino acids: CASSRLAGGRETQYF.

CDR3 amino acids: CASSVSIGAIDTQYF. The chain joins TRBV5-6 to TRBJ2-3. Germline V gives CDR1 SGHDT, CDR2 YYEEEE. This CDR3 is built from 15 residues.

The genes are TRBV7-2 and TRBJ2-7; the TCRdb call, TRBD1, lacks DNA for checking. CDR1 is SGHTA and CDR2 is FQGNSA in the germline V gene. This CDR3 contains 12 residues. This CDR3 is CASSVTGWEQYF. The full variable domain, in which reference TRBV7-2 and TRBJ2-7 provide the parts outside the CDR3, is GAGVSQSPSNKVTEKGKDVELRCDPISGHTALYWYRQSLGQGLEFLIYFQGNSAPDKSGLPSDRFSAERTGGSVSTLTIQRTQQEDSAVYLCASSVTGWEQYFGPGTRLTVT.

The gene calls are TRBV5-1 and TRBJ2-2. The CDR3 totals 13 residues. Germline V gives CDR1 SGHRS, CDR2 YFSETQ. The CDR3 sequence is CASSLGHTGELFF.

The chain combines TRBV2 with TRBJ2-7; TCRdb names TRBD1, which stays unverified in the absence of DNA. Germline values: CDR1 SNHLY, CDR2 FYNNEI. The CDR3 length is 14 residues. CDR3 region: CASTPGQGFYEQYF.

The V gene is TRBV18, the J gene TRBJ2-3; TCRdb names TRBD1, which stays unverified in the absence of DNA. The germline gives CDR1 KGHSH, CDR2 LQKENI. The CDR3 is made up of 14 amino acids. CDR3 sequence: CASSPTGFTDTQYF.

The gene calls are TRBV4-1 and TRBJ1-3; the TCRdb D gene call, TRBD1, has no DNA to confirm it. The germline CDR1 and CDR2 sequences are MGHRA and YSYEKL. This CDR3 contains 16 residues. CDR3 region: CASSQPGAREWGTIYF.

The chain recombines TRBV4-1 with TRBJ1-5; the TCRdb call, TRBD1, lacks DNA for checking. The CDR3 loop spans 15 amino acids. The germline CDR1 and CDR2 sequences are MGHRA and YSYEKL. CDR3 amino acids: CASSQDNRARQPQHF.

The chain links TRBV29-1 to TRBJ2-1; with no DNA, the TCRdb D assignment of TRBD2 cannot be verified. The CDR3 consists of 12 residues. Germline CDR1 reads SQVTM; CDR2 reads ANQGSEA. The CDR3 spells CSANSTRGEQFF.

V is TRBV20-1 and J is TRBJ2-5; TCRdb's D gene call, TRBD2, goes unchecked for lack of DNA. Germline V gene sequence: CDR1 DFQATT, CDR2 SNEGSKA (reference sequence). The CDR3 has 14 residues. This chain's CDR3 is CSAPASTSGETQYF.

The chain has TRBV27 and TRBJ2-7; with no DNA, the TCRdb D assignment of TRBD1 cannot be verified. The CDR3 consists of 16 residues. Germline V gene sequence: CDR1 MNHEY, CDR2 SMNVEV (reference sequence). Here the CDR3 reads CASSLGAGSPTYEQYF.

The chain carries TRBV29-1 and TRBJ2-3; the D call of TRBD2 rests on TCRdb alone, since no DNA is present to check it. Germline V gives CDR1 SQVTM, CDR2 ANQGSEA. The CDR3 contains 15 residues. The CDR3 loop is CSVSLAGDSTDTQYF.

Here the CDR3 reads CASSPYRAGGEETQYF. V and J are TRBV4-1 and TRBJ2-5; TCRdb indicates TRBD2, and absent DNA this call remains unverified. The CDR3 length is 16 residues. Per the germline V gene, CDR1 is MGHRA and CDR2 is YSYEKL.

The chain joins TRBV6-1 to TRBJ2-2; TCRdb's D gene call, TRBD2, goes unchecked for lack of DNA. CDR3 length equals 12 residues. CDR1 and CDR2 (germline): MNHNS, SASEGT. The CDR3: CASTWGAGELFF.

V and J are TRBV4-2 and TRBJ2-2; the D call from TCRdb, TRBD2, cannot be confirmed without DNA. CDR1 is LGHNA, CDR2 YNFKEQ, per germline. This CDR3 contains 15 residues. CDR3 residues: CASSRREGGTGELFF.

CDR3 region: CASSQDLGRGPYEQYF. The chain joins TRBV4-1 to TRBJ2-7; no DNA is available, so the TRBD1 call from TCRdb remains unchecked. The CDR3 contains 16 residues. Germline CDR1 and CDR2: MGHRA and YSYEKL.

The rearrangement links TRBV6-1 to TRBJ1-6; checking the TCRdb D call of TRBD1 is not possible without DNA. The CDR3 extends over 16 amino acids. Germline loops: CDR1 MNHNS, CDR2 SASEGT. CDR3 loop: CASIPAPGQNNSPLHF.

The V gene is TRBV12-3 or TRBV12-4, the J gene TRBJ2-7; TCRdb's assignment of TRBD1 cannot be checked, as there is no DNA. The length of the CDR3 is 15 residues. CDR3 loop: CASSRRGLGRREQYF.

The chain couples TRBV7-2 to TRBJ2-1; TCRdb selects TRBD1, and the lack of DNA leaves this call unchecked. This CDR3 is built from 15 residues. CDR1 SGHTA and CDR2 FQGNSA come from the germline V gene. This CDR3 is CASSPGFGSYNEQFF.